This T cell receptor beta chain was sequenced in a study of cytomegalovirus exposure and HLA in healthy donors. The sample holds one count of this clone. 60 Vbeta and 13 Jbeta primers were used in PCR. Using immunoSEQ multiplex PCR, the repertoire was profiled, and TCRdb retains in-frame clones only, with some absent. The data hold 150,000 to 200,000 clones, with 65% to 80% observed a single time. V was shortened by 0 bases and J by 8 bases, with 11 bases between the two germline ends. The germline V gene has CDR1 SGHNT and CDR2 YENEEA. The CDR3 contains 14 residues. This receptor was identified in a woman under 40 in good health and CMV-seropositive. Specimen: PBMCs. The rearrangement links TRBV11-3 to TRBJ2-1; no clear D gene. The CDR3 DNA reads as TGTGCCAGCAGCTTAGATCTGGGTAGCCATGAGCAGTTCTTC. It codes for CASSLDLGSHEQFF.